Listed below are T cell receptor beta chains from one sample, sequenced in a study of T cells expressing NK-cell markers. TCRdb processed the 5' RACE reads again and assigns one entry to each CDR3 protein, with no DNA. In total, the table holds 350,000 to 400,000 distinct CDR3 sequences. The sequenced sample consisted of blood T cells: a sorted CD56 or NKG2C T cell subset, CD4+ or CD8+ T cells, or bulk PBMC T cells (not recorded which). All receptors come from a woman in her forties or fifties in good health. CDR3s include the opening cysteine and the closing phenylalanine or tryptophan. The order of the fields is J gene, V gene, CDR3 protein.

j_call: TRBJ2-2; v_call: TRBV19; cdr3_aa: CASSIENPQTGELFF
j_call: TRBJ2-7; v_call: TRBV18; cdr3_aa: CASSTTRGLGAGAHEQYF
j_call: TRBJ2-3; v_call: TRBV11-2; cdr3_aa: CASSYTQGSSQYF
j_call: TRBJ2-1; v_call: TRBV14; cdr3_aa: CASKSGSYNEQFF
j_call: TRBJ2-3; v_call: TRBV10-2; cdr3_aa: CASSGLARTDTQYF
j_call: TRBJ2-1; v_call: TRBV12-3/TRBV12-4; cdr3_aa: CASSLAGPETEQFF
j_call: TRBJ2-1; v_call: TRBV10-1; cdr3_aa: CASSGSLNEQFF
j_call: TRBJ2-5; v_call: TRBV20-1; cdr3_aa: CSARDPRTGTTFPQETQYF
j_call: TRBJ2-3; v_call: TRBV10-3; cdr3_aa: CAIGSGSTDTQYF
j_call: TRBJ1-4; v_call: TRBV5-1; cdr3_aa: CASKMGPSEEKLFF
j_call: TRBJ2-5; v_call: TRBV3-1; cdr3_aa: CASSQDRTVTQYF
j_call: TRBJ2-3; v_call: TRBV2; cdr3_aa: CASNGRDTQYF
j_call: TRBJ2-1; v_call: TRBV6-5; cdr3_aa: CASSYVGSQRHNEQFF
j_call: TRBJ2-3; v_call: TRBV6-4; cdr3_aa: CASSDSTGGADTQYF
j_call: TRBJ1-6; v_call: TRBV20-1; cdr3_aa: CSDEGRARKRIHNSPLHF
j_call: TRBJ1-1; v_call: TRBV5-1; cdr3_aa: CASSLEENTEAFF
j_call: TRBJ2-3; v_call: TRBV5-1; cdr3_aa: CASSTGLAGVLLKDDTDTQYF
j_call: TRBJ2-1; v_call: TRBV12-5; cdr3_aa: CASGWGLARYNEQFF
j_call: TRBJ1-1; v_call: TRBV9; cdr3_aa: CASSVEVRGDTEAFF
j_call: TRBJ1-1; v_call: TRBV29-1; cdr3_aa: CSVVGVGRTEAFF
j_call: TRBJ1-6; v_call: TRBV5-1; cdr3_aa: CASSYRTGDGYNSPLHF
j_call: TRBJ2-1; v_call: TRBV11-3; cdr3_aa: CASSPRQLSSYNEQFF